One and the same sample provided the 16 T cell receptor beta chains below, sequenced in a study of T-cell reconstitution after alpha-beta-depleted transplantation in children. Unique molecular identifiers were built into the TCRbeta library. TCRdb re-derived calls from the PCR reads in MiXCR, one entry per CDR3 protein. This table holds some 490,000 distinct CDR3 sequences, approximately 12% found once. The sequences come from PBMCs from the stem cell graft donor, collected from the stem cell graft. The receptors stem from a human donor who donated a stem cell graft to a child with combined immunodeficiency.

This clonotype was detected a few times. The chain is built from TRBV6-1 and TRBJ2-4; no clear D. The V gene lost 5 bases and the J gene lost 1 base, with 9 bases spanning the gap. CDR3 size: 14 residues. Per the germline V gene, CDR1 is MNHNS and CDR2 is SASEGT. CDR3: CASSPPGAKNIQYF. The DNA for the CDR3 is TGTGCCAGCAGTCCCCCGGGCGCCAAAAACATTCAGTACTTC.

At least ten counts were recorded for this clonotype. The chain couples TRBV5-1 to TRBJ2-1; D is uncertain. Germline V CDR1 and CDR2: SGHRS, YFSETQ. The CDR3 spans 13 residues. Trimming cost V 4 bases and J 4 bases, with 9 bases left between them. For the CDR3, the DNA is TGCGCCAGCAGCCTCGACGGATACAATGAGCAGTTCTTC. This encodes CASSLDGYNEQFF. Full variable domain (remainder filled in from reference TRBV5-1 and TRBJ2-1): KAGVTQTPRYLIKTRGQQVTLSCSPISGHRSVSWYQQTPGQGLQFLFEYFSETQRNKGNFPGRFSGRQFSNSRSEMNVSTLELGDSALYLCASSLDGYNEQFFGPGTRLTVL.

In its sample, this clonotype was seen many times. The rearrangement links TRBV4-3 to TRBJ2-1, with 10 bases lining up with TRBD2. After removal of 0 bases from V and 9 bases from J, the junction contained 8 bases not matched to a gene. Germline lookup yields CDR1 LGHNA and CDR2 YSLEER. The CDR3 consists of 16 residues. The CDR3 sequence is CASSQDLSSGRFEQFF. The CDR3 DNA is TGCGCCAGCAGCCAAGATTTGTCTAGCGGGAGATTTGAGCAGTTCTTC.

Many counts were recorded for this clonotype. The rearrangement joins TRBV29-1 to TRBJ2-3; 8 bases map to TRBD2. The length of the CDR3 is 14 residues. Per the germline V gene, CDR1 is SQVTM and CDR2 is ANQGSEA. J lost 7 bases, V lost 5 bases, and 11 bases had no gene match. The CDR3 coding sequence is TGCAGCGTTACGGGAGGGCCTATACGCCATACGCAGTATTTT. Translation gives CSVTGGPIRHTQYF.

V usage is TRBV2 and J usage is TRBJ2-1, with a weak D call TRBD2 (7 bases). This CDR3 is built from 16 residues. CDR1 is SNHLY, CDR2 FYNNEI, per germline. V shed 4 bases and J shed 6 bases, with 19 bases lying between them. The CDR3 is CASSARVGGGGNEQFF. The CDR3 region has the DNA TGTGCCAGCAGTGCCCGCGTCGGAGGGGGGGGCAATGAGCAGTTCTTC. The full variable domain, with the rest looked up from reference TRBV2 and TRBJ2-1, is EPEVTQTPSHQVTQMGQEVILRCVPISNHLYFYWYRQILGQKVEFLVSFYNNEISEKSEIFDDQFSVERPDGSNFTLKIRSTKLEDSAMYFCASSARVGGGGNEQFFGPGTRLTVL.

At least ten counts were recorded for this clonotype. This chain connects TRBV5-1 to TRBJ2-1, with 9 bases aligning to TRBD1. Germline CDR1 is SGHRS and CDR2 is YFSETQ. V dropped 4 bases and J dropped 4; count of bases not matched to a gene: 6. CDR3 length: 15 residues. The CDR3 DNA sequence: TGCGCCAGCAGCGGGGGACAGGGAGCTTACAATGAGCAGTTCTTC. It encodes CASSGGQGAYNEQFF.

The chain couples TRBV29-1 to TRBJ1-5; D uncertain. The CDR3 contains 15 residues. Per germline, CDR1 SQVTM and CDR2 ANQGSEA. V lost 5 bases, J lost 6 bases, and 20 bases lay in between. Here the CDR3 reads CSVHSGPRSGQPQHF. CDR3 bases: TGCAGCGTTCATAGTGGACCGCGCTCTGGTCAGCCCCAGCATTTT.

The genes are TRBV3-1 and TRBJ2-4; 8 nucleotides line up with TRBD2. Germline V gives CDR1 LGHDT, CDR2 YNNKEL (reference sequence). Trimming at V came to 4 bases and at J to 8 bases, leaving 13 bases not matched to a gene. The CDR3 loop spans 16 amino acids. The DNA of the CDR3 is TGTGCCAGCAGCCTCGTGGTTGGCGGGAGGCGTGACATTCAGTACTTC. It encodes CASSLVVGGRRDIQYF.

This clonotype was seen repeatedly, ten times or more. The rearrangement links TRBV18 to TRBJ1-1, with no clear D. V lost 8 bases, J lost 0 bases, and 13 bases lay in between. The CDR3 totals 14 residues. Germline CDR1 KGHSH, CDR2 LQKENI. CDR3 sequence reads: CASKRMDLNTEAFF. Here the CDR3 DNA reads TGTGCCAGCAAAAGAATGGACTTGAACACTGAAGCTTTCTTT.

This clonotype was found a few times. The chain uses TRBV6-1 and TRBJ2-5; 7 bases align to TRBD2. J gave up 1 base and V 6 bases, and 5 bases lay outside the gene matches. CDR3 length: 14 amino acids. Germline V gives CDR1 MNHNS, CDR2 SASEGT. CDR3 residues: CASSARTSQETQYF. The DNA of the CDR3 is TGTGCCAGCAGCGCCCGGACTAGCCAAGAGACCCAGTACTTC.

The CDR3 loop reads CASSYYREYGYTF. CDR3 nucleotides: TGTGCCAGCAGTTATTACAGGGAATATGGCTACACCTTC. This sequence joins TRBV6-5 and TRBJ1-2; maybe TRBD1 (6 bases). The CDR3 sequence is 13 residues long. Trimming stripped 3 bases from V and 5 bases from J, with 10 bases between. CDR1 MNHEY and CDR2 SVGAGI come from the germline V gene.

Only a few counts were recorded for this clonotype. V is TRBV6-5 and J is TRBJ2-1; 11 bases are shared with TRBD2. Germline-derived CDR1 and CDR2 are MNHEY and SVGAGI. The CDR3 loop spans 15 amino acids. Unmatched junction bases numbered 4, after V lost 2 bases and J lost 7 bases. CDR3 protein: CASSYGASGRNEQFF. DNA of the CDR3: TGTGCCAGCAGTTACGGGGCTAGCGGGAGGAATGAGCAGTTCTTC.

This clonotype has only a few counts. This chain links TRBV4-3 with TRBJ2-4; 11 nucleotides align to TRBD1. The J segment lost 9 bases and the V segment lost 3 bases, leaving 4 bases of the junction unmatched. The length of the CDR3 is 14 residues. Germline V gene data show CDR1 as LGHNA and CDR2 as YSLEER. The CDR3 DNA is TGCGCCAGCAGCCAGGACAGGGGGCGCCGCATTCAGTACTTC. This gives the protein CASSQDRGRRIQYF.

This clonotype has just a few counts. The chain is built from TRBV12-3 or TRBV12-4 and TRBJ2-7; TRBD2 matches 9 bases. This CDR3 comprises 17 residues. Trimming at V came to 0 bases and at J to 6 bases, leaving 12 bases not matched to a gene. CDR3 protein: CASSLAIGSGGPLEQYF. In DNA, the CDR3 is TGTGCCAGCAGTTTAGCGATCGGTAGCGGGGGACCCCTCGAGCAGTACTTC.

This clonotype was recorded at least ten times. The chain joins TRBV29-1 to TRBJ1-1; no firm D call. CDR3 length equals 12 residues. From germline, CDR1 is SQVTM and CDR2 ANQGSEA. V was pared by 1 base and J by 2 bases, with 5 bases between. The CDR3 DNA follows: TGCAGCGTTGAAGGGCCCAACACTGAAGCTTTCTTT. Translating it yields CSVEGPNTEAFF.

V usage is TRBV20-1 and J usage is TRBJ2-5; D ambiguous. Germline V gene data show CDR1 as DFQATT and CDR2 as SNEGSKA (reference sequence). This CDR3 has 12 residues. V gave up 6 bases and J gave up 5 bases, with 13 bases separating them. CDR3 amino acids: CSATGQSETQYF. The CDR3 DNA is TGCAGTGCGACGGGCCAATCGGAGACCCAGTACTTC.